The following is a T cell receptor (beta chain) sequence with its context. The CDR3 has 15 residues. The V and J ends lost 1 base and 4 bases, in that order; junction bases with no gene match: 6. CDR1 is MGHDK and CDR2 is SYGVNS in the germline V gene. The data derive from a study of T cell changes during pregnancy in multiple sclerosis. The repertoire was sequenced with immunoSEQ multiplex PCR; TCRdb's copy has only in-frame clones and lacks some. The sample includes some 21,000 clones, 80% to 90% of them seen just once. The sequenced sample was CD8+ T cells from peripheral blood mononuclear cells, obtained in the second trimester of pregnancy. This sequence originates from a female donor in good health, enrolled as a control in a pregnancy study. This chain uses TRBV25-1 with TRBJ2-7; the match to TRBD1 covers 8 bases. The CDR3 reads CASSESGTGEYEQYF. The CDR3 DNA reads as TGTGCCAGCAGTGAATCGGGGACAGGAGAGTACGAGCAGTACTTC.